A selection of T cell receptor beta chains follows, all from one sample in a study of T cell responses to AZD1222 COVID-19 vaccine. Libraries were prepared by immunoSEQ multiplex PCR; TCRdb keeps only in-frame clonotypes and omits some of them. The repertoire holds tens of thousands of clones, with around nine tenths as singletons. Sequenced here: peripheral blood, sampled 28 days after the second AZD1222 dose. These receptors were collected from an adult who received the AZD1222 COVID-19 vaccine. Each CDR3 is given with its conserved first and last residue. D genes are given only for firm matches. Part of the rows lack a size; the others show once, few, many or a class for expanded clones.

>NA|NA|TRBV5-1|TRBJ1-5
TGCGCCAGCAGCTTGGGGGTAGGGGGGCAGCCCCAGCATTTT
CASSLGVGGQPQHF
>TRBD2|NA|TRBV6-6|TRBJ2-1
TGTGCCAGCAGTGCCCCCCCGGGAGCGGGAGCAAATGAGCAGTTCTTC
CASSAPPGAGANEQFF
>TRBD1|NA|TRBV5-1|TRBJ1-1
TGCGCCAGCAGCCGCTCGGACAGGCTTGAAGCTTTCTTT
CASSRSDRLEAFF
>NA|NA|TRBV7-9|TRBJ2-5
TGTGCCAGCAGCTTAGTTGGGTATTCCGAGACCCAGTACTTC
CASSLVGYSETQYF
>NA|NA|TRBV7-3|TRBJ2-3
TGTGCCAGCAGCCCATTAGTTAGCACAGATACGCAGTATTTT
CASSPLVSTDTQYF
>NA|once|TRBV4-2|TRBJ2-7
TGTGCCAGCAGCCAAGAGCCCAGCGGAGGCTACGAGCAGTACTTC
CASSQEPSGGYEQYF
>TRBD2|NA|TRBV6-5|TRBJ2-7
TGTGCCAGCAGTTACGGGGGACTAGGATACTACGAGCAGTACTTC
CASSYGGLGYYEQYF
>NA|NA|TRBV18|TRBJ1-4
TGTGCCAGCTCACCACGTGAAGGGGCCTTTACTGAAAAACTGTTTTTT
CASSPREGAFTEKLFF
>NA|NA|TRBV2|TRBJ2-7
TGTGCCAGCAGTGCTGTGAGCCTAGAGGCAATCTACGAGCAGTACTTC
CASSAVSLEAIYEQYF
>NA|NA|TRBV3-1/TRBV3-2|TRBJ1-3
TGTGCCAGCAGCCAGGAGGGGACCCTGGGGGGAAACACCATATATTTT
CASSQEGTLGGNTIYF
>TRBD2|NA|TRBV4-3|TRBJ2-7
TGCGCCAGCAGCCTTCGCGGGGGAGGGCCTGACGAGCAGTACTTC
CASSLRGGGPDEQYF
>NA|once|TRBV24-1|TRBJ1-4
TGTGCCACCAGTGACGACAGCGGGGAAAAACTGTTTTTT
CATSDDSGEKLFF
>TRBD1|NA|TRBV3-1/TRBV3-2|TRBJ2-7
TGTGCCAGCAGCCAAGCTCCAGGGGACAGGGGGCTGTACGAGCAGTACTTC
CASSQAPGDRGLYEQYF
>NA|once|TRBV3-1/TRBV3-2|TRBJ1-2
TGTGCCAGCAGCCAAACTCAATCCAATGGCTACACCTTC
CASSQTQSNGYTF
>TRBD1|NA|TRBV5-1|TRBJ1-6
TGCGCCAGCAGCTTGAGTCAGGGGGTAATTGTTTCACCCCTCCACTTT
CASSLSQGVIVSPLHF
>TRBD2|NA|TRBV5-1|TRBJ2-3
TGCGCCAGCAGACCGGCGGGGGATACAGATACGCAGTATTTT
CASRPAGDTDTQYF
>TRBD2|few|TRBV2|TRBJ2-1
TGTGCCAGCAGCGGGGGTAGCGGGAGGGGAGGTCTACAGAATGAGCAGTTCTTC
CASSGGSGRGGLQNEQFF
>NA|NA|TRBV7-9|TRBJ2-3
TGTGCCAGCAGCTTAGCCGTCACAGATACGCAGTATTTT
CASSLAVTDTQYF
>NA|NA|TRBV24-1|TRBJ1-2
TGTGCCACCAGTGATCTTGGACAGGGCTACACCTTC
CATSDLGQGYTF
>NA|NA|TRBV5-4|TRBJ1-2
TGTGCCAGCAGCCTACCAAAGGGCCCCTATGGCTACACCTTC
CASSLPKGPYGYTF
>TRBD2|few|TRBV6-6|TRBJ2-7
TGTGCCAGCAGGCGGGAGGCCTACGAGCAGTACTTC
CASRREAYEQYF
>TRBD2|NA|TRBV24-1|TRBJ2-1
TGTGCCACCAGTGACCCGGGACTAGCGGGGGATACCTACAATGAGCAGTTCTTC
CATSDPGLAGDTYNEQFF
>NA|NA|TRBV6-2/TRBV6-3|TRBJ1-1
TGTGCCAGCAGTTACAGGGGGGGAGGCACTGAAGCTTTCTTT
CASSYRGGGTEAFF
>TRBD2|NA|TRBV11-3|TRBJ2-3
TGTGCCAGCAGCACGTGGCTGACTAGCGGGAGAATGGAGTTCACAGATACGCAGTATTTT
CASSTWLTSGRMEFTDTQYF
>TRBD1|few|TRBV4-1|TRBJ2-7
TGCGCCAGCAGCCATCGACAGGGGGAAGGCTACGAGCAGTACTTC
CASSHRQGEGYEQYF
>NA|NA|TRBV30|TRBJ1-3
TGTGCCTGGAGTAACGGGGCCGGTAACACCATATATTTT
CAWSNGAGNTIYF
>NA|few|TRBV5-8|TRBJ2-1
TGTGCCAGCAGCTCGTGGCGGGGTGAGCAGTTCTTC
CASSSWRGEQFF
>NA|NA|TRBV11-3|TRBJ1-1
TGTGCCAGCGGCTTATCCTTTGGTGAAGCTTTCTTT
CASGLSFGEAFF
>NA|NA|TRBV24-1|TRBJ1-5
TGTGCCACCAGTGCCGGACAGTATCAGCCCCAGCATTTT
CATSAGQYQPQHF
>NA|NA|TRBV12-3/TRBV12-4|TRBJ1-4
TGTGCCACTCGACAGACTACTAATGAAAAACTGTTTTTT
CATRQTTNEKLFF
>TRBD1|NA|TRBV9|TRBJ1-4
TGTGCCAGCAGCCCCCACTCCGGGACAGTCAAAAGTAATGAAAAACTGTTTTTT
CASSPHSGTVKSNEKLFF
>TRBD2|NA|TRBV5-4|TRBJ2-2
TGTGCCAGCAGCGCAGGGACTAGCGGAAATTCCGGGGAGCTGTTTTTT
CASSAGTSGNSGELFF
>TRBD2|NA|TRBV9|TRBJ2-3
TGTGCCAGCAGCGTTGGGCAGCGGGGGGGCCGGGCCACAGATACGCAGTATTTT
CASSVGQRGGRATDTQYF
>NA|once|TRBV2|TRBJ1-6
TGTGCCAGCAGACGGAATAATAATTCACCCCTCCACTTT
CASRRNNNSPLHF
>TRBD1|NA|TRBV6-6|TRBJ1-2
TGTGCCAGCAGAAAAAAGGGGGCGGAAGGCTACACCTTC
CASRKKGAEGYTF
>NA|NA|TRBV6-6|TRBJ1-1
TGTGCCAGCAGTTCTCCAGGGGTGGCTGCTTTCTTT
CASSSPGVAAFF
>TRBD2|NA|TRBV14|TRBJ2-1
TGTGCCAGCAGCTATTTCGGGACTAACTACAATGAGCAGTTCTTC
CASSYFGTNYNEQFF
>NA|NA|TRBV6-1|TRBJ1-1
TGTGCCAGCACCCACGAGAAGAACACTGAAGCTTTCTTT
CASTHEKNTEAFF
>TRBD2|NA|TRBV10-3|TRBJ2-2
TGTGCCAGCGTTGGGACTAGCCCATCTGAGGGCACCGGGGAGCTGTTTTTT
CASVGTSPSEGTGELFF
>NA|once|TRBV11-2|TRBJ2-3
TGTGCCAGCAGCTTTGTTCCCGCTGGGGGCGGAGATACGCAGTATTTT
CASSFVPAGGGDTQYF
>TRBD1|NA|TRBV6-5|TRBJ1-1
TGTGCCAGCAGACGGGAGGACAGGGGGAACACTGAAGCTTTCTTT
CASRREDRGNTEAFF
>NA|NA|TRBV6-1|TRBJ1-1
TGTGCCAGCAGTGAAAAGCCGGAGAACACTGAAGCTTTCTTT
CASSEKPENTEAFF
>NA|NA|TRBV6-5|TRBJ2-3
TGTGCCAGCAGAATAAGTTCCGGAGATACGCAGTATTTT
CASRISSGDTQYF
>NA|NA|TRBV7-9|TRBJ1-5
TGTGCCAGCAGCACGGGAAATCAGCCCCAGCATTTT
CASSTGNQPQHF
>TRBD2|NA|TRBV6-2/TRBV6-3|TRBJ2-1
TGTGCCAGCAGCCTAGCGGAGAGCTCCTACAATGAGCAGTTCTTC
CASSLAESSYNEQFF
>NA|NA|TRBV12-3/TRBV12-4|TRBJ1-1
TGTGCCAGCAGTCGATACATGAACACTGAAGCTTTCTTT
CASSRYMNTEAFF
>TRBD1|few|TRBV13|TRBJ1-2
TGTGCCAGCAGCCCTGGGGGGACAGATGGCTACACCTTC
CASSPGGTDGYTF
>NA|NA|TRBV11-3|TRBJ2-2
TGTGCCAGCAGCCCCCTGTTGTCAGGGAACACCGGGGAGCTGTTTTTT
CASSPLLSGNTGELFF